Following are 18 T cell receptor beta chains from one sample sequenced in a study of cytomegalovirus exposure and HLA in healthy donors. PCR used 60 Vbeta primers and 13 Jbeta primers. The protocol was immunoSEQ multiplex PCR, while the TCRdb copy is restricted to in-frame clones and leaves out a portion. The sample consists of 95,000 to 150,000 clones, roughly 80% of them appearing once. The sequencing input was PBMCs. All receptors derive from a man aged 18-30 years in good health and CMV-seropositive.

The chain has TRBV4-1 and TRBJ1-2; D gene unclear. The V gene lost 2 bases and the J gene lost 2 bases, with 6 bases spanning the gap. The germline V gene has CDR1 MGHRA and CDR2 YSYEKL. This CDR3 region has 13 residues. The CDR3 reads CASSQPGNYGYTF. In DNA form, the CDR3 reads TGCGCCAGCAGCCAACCCGGGAACTATGGCTACACCTTC.

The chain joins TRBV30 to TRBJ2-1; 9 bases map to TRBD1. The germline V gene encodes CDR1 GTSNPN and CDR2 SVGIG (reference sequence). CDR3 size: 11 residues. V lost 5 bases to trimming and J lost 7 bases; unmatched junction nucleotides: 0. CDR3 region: CAWGTGNEQFF. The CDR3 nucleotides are TGTGCCTGGGGGACAGGGAATGAGCAGTTCTTC.

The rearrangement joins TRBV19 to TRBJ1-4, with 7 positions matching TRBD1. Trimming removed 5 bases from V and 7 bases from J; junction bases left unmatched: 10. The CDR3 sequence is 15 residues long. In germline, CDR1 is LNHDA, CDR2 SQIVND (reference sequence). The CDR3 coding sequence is TGTGCCAGTAGTCTCGACAGGGAGGAAAGTGAAAAACTGTTTTTT. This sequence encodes CASSLDREESEKLFF.

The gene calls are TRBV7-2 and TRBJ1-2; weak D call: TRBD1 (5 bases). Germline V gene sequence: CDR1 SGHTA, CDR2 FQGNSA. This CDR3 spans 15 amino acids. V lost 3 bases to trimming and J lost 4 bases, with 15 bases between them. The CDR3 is CASSFSGGGGYGYTF. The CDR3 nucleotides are TGTGCCAGCAGCTTTTCGGGAGGTGGGGGCTATGGCTACACCTTC.

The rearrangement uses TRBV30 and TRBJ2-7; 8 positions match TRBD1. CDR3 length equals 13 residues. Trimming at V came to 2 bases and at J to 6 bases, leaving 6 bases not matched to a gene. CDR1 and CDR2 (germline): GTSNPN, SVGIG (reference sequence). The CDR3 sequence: CAWSTGGESEQYF. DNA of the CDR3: TGTGCCTGGAGTACAGGGGGAGAAAGCGAGCAGTACTTC.

CDR3 amino acids: CASRDLSPGQGPYGYTF. As DNA, the CDR3 is TGCGCCAGCAGGGACCTCAGCCCGGGACAGGGTCCTTATGGCTACACCTTC. V usage is TRBV5-1 and J usage is TRBJ1-2; 9 positions match TRBD1. J lost 5 bases, V lost 5 bases, and 16 bases had no gene match. The CDR3 totals 17 residues. The germline V gene encodes CDR1 SGHRS and CDR2 YFSETQ.

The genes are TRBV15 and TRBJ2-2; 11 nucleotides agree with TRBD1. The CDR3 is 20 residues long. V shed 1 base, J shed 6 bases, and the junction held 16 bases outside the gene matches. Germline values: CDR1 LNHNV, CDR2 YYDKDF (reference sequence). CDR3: CATSRVLGGQGAPRSGELFF. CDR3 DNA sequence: TGTGCCACCAGCAGAGTCCTTGGCGGACAGGGGGCACCCCGGTCCGGGGAGCTGTTTTTT.

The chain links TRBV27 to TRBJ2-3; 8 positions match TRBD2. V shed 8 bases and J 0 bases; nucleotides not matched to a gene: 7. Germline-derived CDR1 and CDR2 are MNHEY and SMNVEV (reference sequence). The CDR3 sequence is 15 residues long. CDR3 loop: CASGLAGTSTDTQYF. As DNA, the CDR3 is TGTGCCAGCGGATTAGCGGGAACAAGCACAGATACGCAGTATTTT.

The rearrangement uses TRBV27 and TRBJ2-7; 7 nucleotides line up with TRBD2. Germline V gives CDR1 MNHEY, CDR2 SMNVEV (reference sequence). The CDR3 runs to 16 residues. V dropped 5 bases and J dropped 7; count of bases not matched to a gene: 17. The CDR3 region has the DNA TGTGCCAGCAGTCCCAATACGGGACTACCGTCTAGAGAGCAGTACTTC. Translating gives CASSPNTGLPSREQYF.

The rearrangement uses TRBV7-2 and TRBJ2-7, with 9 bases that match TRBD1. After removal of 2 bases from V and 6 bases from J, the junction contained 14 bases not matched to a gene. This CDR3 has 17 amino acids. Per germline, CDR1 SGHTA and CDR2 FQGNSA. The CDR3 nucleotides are TGTGCCAGCAGCTTAACACGAGCCGGGACAGGGCGTCCCGAGCAGTACTTC. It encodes CASSLTRAGTGRPEQYF.

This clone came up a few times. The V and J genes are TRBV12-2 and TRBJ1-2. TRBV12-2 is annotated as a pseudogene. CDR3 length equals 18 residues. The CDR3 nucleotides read TGTGCAAGTCGCTTATCGAGGCGAAGGCACCCCTCTATGAGACGCTACACCTTC. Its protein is CASRLSRRRHPSMRRYTF.

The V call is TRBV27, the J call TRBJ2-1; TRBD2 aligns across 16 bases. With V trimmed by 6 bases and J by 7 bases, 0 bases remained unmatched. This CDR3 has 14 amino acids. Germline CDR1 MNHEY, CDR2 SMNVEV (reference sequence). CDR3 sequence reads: CASRGLAGGNEQFF. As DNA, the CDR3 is TGTGCCAGCAGGGGACTAGCGGGGGGGAATGAGCAGTTCTTC.

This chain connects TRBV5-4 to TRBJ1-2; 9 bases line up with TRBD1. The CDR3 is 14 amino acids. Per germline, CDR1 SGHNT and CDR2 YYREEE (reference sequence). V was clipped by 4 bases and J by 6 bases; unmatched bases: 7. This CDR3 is CASSLGTGLNGYTF. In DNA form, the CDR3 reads TGTGCCAGCAGCCTGGGGACAGGGTTAAATGGCTACACCTTC.

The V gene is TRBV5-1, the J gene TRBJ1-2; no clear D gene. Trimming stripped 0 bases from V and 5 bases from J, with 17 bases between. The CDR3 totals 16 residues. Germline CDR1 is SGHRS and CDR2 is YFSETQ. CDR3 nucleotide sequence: TGCGCCAGCAGCTTGGGTACGGTGGGCTCGTCGTATGGCTACACCTTC. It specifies CASSLGTVGSSYGYTF.

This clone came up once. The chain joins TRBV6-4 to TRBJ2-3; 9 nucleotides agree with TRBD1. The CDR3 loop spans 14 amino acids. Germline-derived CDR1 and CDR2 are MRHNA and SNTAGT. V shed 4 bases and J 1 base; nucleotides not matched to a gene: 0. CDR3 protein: CASSGQGGTDTQYF. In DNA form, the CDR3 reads TGTGCCAGCAGTGGACAGGGGGGCACAGATACGCAGTATTTT.

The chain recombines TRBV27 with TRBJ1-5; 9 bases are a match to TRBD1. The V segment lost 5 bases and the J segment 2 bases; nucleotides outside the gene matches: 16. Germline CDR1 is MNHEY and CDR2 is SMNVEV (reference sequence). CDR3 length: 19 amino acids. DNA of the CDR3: TGTGCCAGCAGTACCGCCGGGACAGGGATTGGTATTGGCAATCAGCCCCAGCATTTT. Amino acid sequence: CASSTAGTGIGIGNQPQHF.

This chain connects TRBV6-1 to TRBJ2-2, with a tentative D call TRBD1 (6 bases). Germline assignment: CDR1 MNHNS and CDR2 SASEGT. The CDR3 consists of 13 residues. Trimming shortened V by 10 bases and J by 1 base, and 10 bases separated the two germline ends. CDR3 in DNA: TGTGCCATCAACAGGGAGAACACCGGGGAGCTGTTTTTT. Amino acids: CAINRENTGELFF.

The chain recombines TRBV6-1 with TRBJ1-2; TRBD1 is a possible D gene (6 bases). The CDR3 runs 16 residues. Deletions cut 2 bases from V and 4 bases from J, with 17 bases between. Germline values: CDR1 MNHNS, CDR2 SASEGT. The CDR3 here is CASSEFVLQGSYGYTF. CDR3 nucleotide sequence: TGTGCCAGCAGTGAATTCGTATTACAGGGCAGCTATGGCTACACCTTC.